This T cell receptor (beta chain) was recovered during a study of cytomegalovirus exposure and HLA in healthy donors. Study-level findings and limits: Rates of TCR association differed by HLA locus in a later analysis, with DRB1 highest and HLA-C lowest.

The V end lost 0 bases, the J end lost 5 bases, and 13 bases lay between the germline ends. CDR3 length: 15 amino acids. Germline V lookup: CDR1 MNHEY, CDR2 SVGAGI. 60 Vbeta and 13 Jbeta primers were used in PCR. The data were produced by immunoSEQ multiplex PCR, yet TCRdb's version contains in-frame clones alone and is incomplete. The sample includes 150,000 to 200,000 clones, around 72% of them seen just once. As to this clone: Its antigen remains unidentified.

The specimen was PBMCs. This chain links TRBV6-5 with TRBJ1-1; D is unclear. The receptor's source is a man in his fifties in good health and CMV-seronegative. CDR3 protein: CASSYSSGRWTEAFF. The CDR3 DNA sequence: TGTGCCAGCAGTTACTCGAGTGGCAGGTGGACTGAAGCTTTCTTT.